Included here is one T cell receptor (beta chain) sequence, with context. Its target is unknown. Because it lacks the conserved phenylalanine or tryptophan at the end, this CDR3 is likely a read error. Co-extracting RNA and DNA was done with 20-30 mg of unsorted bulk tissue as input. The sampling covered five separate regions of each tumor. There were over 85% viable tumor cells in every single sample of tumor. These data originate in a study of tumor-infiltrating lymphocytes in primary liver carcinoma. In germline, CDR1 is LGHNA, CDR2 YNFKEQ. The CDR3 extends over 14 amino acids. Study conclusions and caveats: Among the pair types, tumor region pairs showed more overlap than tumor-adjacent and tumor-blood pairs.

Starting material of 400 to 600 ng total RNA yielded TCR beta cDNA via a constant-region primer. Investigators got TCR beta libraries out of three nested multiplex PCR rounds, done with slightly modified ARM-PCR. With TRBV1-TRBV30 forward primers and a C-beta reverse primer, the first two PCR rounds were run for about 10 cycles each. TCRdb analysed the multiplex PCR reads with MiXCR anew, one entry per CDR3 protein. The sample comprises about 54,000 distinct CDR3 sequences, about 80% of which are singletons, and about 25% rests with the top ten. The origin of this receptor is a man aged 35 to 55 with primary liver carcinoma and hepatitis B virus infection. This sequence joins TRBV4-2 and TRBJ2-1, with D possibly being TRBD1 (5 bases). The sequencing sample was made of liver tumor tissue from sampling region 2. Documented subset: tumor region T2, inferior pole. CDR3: CDSSQDSDNRAQFY. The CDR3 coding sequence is TGTGACAGCAGCCAAGATTCGGACAACCGGGCTCAGTTCTAC.